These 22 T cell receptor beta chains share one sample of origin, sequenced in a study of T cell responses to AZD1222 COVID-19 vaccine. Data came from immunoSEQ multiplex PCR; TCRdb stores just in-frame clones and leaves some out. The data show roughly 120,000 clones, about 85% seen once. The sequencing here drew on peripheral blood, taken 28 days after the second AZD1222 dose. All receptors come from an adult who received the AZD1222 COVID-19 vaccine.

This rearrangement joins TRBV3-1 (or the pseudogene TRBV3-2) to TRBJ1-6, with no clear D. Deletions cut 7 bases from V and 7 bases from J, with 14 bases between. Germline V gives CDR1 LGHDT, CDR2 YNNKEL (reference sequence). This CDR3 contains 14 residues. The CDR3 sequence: CASTGPQPNSPLHF. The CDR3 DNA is TGTGCCAGCACCGGACCGCAGCCCAATTCACCCCTCCACTTT.

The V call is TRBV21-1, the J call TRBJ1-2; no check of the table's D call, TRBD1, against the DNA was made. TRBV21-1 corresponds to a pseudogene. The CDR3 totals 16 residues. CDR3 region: CASSKDEEGQGNGYTF. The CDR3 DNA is TGTGCCAGCAGCAAAGACGAGGAGGGACAGGGAAATGGCTACACCTTC.

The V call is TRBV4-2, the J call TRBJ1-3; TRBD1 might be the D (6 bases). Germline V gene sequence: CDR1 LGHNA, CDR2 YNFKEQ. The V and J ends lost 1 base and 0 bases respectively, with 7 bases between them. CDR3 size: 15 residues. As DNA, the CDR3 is TGTGCCAGCAGCCAAGTGACAGGCTCTGGAAACACCATATATTTT. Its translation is CASSQVTGSGNTIYF.

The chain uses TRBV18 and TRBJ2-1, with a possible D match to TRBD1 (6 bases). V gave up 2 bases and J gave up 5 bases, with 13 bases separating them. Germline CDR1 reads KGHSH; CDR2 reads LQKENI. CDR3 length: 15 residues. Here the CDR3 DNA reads TGTGCCAGCTCACCATCGGGGTCAGGGGACAATGAGCAGTTCTTC. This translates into CASSPSGSGDNEQFF. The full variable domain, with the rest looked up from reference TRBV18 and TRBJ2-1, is NAGVMQNPRHLVRRRGQEARLRCSPMKGHSHVYWYRQLPEEGLKFMVYLQKENIIDESGMPKERFSAEFPKEGPSILRIQQVVRGDSAAYFCASSPSGSGDNEQFFGPGTRLTVL.

The CDR3, as DNA: TGTGCCAGCAGGACAGGGGGGGCTAATTCACCCCTCCACTTT. It codes for CASRTGGANSPLHF. The chain employs TRBV27 and TRBJ1-6; TRBD1 matches 9 bases. Per germline, CDR1 MNHEY and CDR2 SMNVEV (reference sequence). The CDR3 contains 14 residues. Losses at the gene ends were 6 bases for V and 6 bases for J; bases not matched to a gene: 3.

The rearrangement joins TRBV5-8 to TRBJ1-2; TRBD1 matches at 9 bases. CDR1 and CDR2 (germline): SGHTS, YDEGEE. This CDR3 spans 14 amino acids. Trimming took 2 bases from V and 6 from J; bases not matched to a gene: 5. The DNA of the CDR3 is TGTGCCAGCAGCTTACAGGGGGCTCAGGATGGCTACACCTTC. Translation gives CASSLQGAQDGYTF.

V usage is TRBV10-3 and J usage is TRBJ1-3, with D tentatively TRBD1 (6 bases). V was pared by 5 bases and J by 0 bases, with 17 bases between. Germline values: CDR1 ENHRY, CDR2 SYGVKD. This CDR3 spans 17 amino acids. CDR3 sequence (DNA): TGTGCCATCAGTCAGCGGCAGGACAGTTACTCTGGAAACACCATATATTTT. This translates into CAISQRQDSYSGNTIYF.

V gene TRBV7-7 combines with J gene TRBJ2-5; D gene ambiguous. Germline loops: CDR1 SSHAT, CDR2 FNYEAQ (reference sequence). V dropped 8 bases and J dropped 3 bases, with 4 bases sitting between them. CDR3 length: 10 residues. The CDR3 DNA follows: TGTGCCAGCCCCAAAGAGACCCAGTACTTC. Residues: CASPKETQYF.

The CDR3 loop reads CASRPRVAGNTIYF. The DNA for the CDR3 is TGTGCCAGCAGACCCAGGGTGGCAGGAAACACCATATATTTT. The chain employs TRBV2 and TRBJ1-3, with D perhaps matching TRBD1 (5 bases). The CDR3 runs 14 residues. The V end lost 6 bases, the J end lost 4 bases, and 13 bases lay between the germline ends. Germline V gene sequence: CDR1 SNHLY, CDR2 FYNNEI.

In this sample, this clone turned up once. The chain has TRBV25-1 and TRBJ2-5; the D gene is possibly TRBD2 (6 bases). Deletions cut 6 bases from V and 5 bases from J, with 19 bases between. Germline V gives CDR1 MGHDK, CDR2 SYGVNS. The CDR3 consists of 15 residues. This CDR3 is CASSSIKGRLETQYF. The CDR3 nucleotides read TGTGCCAGCAGCTCTATTAAGGGGAGGTTGGAGACCCAGTACTTC. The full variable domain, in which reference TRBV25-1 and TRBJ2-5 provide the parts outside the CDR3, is EADIYQTPRYLVIGTGKKITLECSQTMGHDKMYWYQQDPGMELHLIHYSYGVNSTEKGDLSSESTVSRIRTEHFPLTLESARPSHTSQYLCASSSIKGRLETQYFGPGTRLLVL.

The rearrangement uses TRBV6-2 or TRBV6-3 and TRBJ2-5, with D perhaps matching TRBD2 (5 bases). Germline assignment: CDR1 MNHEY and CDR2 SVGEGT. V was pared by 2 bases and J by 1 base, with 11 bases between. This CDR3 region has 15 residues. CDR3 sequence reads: CASSYGETGQETQYF. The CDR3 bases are TGTGCCAGCAGTTACGGGGAGACGGGCCAAGAGACCCAGTACTTC.

CDR3 loop: CASSFEGPSSYEQYF. In nucleotides, the CDR3 is TGTGCCAGCAGCTTTGAGGGGCCGAGCTCCTACGAGCAGTACTTC. The chain employs TRBV7-9 and TRBJ2-7; tentatively, D is TRBD1 or TRBD2 (5 bases each). V dropped 3 bases and J dropped 0 bases, with 12 bases sitting between them. Germline CDR1 reads SEHNR; CDR2 reads FQNEAQ (reference sequence). The CDR3 length is 15 residues.

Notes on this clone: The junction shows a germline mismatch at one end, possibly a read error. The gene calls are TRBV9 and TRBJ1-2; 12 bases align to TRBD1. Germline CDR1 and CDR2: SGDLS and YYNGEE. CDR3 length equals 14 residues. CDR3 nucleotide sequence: TGTGCCAGCAGCGTAGCTGGGGACAGGGGGCCTATTAGCTTC. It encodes CASSVAGDRGPISF. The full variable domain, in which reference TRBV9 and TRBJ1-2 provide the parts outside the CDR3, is DSGVTQTPKHLITATGQRVTLRCSPRSGDLSVYWYQQSLDQGLQFLIQYYNGEERAKGNILERFSAQQFPDLHSELNLSSLELGDSALYFCASSVAGDRGPISFGSGTRLTVV.

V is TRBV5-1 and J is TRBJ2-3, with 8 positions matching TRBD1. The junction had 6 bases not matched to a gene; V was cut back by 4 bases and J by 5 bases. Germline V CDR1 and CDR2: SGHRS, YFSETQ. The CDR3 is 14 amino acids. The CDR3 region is CASSEGQGVDTQYF. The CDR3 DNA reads TGCGCCAGCAGCGAAGGACAGGGAGTAGATACGCAGTATTTT.

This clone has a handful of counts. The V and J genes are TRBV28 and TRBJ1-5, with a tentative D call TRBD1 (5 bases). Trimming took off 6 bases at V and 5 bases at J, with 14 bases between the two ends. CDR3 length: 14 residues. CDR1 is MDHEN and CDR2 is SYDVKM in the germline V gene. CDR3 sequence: CASRLGGTDQPQHF. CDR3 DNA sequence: TGTGCCAGCAGGCTGGGGGGGACGGATCAGCCCCAGCATTTT.

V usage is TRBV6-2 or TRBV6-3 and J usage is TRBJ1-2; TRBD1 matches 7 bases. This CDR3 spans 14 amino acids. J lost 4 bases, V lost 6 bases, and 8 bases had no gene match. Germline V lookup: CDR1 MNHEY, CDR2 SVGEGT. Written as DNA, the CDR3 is TGTGCCAGCAGCGAAGACAGGGCAAGCTATGGCTACACCTTC. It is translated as CASSEDRASYGYTF.

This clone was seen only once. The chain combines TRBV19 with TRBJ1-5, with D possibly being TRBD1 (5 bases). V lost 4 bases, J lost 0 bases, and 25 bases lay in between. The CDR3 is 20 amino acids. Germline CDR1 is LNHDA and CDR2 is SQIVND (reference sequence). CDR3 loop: CASSRGKDWGTSYSNQPQHF. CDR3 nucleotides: TGTGCCAGTAGTAGGGGGAAGGACTGGGGTACGAGCTATAGCAATCAGCCCCAGCATTTT.

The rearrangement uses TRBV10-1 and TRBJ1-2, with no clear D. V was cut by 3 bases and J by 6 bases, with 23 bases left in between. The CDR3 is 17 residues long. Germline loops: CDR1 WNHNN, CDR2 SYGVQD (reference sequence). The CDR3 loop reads CASSDAREMATLNGYTF. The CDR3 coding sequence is TGCGCCAGCAGTGATGCGAGGGAAATGGCAACCCTCAATGGCTACACCTTC.

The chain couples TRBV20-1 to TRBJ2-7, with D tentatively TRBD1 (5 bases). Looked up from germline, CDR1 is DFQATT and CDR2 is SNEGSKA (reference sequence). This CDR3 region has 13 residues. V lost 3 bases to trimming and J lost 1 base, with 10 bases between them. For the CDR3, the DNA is TGCAGTGCTAGTACAGGTGCTTCCTACGAGCAGTACTTC. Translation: CSASTGASYEQYF.

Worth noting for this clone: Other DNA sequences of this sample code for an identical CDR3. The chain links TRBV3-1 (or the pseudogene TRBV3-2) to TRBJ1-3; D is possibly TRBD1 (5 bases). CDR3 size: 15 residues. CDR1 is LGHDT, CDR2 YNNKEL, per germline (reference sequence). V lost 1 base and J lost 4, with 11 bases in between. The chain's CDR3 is CASSQGPGPGNTIYF. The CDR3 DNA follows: TGTGCCAGCAGCCAAGGTCCAGGGCCCGGAAACACCATATATTTT.

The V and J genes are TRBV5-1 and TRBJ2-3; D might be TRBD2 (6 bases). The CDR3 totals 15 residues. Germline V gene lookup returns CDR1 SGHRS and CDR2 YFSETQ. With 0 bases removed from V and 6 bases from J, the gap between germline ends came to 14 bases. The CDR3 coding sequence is TGCGCCAGCAGCTTGGCCTCTAGGGCGGGGGATACGCAGTATTTT. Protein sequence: CASSLASRAGDTQYF.

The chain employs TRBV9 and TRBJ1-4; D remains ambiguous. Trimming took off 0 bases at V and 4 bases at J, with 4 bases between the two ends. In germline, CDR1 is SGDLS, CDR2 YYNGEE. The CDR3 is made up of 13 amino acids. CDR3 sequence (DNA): TGTGCCAGCAGCGTAGACGGTAATGAAAAACTGTTTTTT. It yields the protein CASSVDGNEKLFF.